Each of the 3 T cell receptor beta chains below was sequenced from the same sample in a study of T cell responses to AZD1222 COVID-19 vaccine. The repertoire was sequenced with immunoSEQ multiplex PCR; TCRdb's copy has only in-frame clones and lacks some. This repertoire shows roughly 100,000 clones, approximately 90% found once; its top ten account for 1.3%. This specimen consisted of peripheral blood, obtained on day 0 of AZD1222 vaccination. These receptors were taken from an adult in good health.

The genes are TRBV6-1 and TRBJ2-1; no clear D. The CDR3 runs to 12 residues. From germline, CDR1 is MNHNS and CDR2 SASEGT. The germline V and J ends were trimmed by 3 bases and 2 bases, with 2 bases remaining between them. CDR3 coding DNA: TGTGCCAGCAGTGACACCTACAATGAGCAGTTCTTC. This translates into CASSDTYNEQFF.

This clone was seen more than once but under ten times. The CDR3 here is CASSEFVGSGQPQHF. CDR3 DNA sequence: TGTGCCAGCAGTGAATTCGTGGGATCGGGACAGCCCCAGCATTTT. The V and J genes are TRBV6-1 and TRBJ1-5; D gene ambiguous. Per the germline V gene, CDR1 is MNHNS and CDR2 is SASEGT. V shed 2 bases and J shed 7 bases, with 15 bases lying between them. The CDR3 sequence is 15 residues long.

The V call is TRBV24-1, the J call TRBJ2-1, with 10 bases lining up with TRBD1. Looked up from germline, CDR1 is KGHDR and CDR2 is SFDVKD. CDR3 length equals 16 residues. Trimming removed 4 bases from V and 2 bases from J; junction bases left unmatched: 4. For the CDR3, the DNA is TGTGCCACCAGTGACCCGGGACAGGGGCCCTACAATGAGCAGTTCTTC. It codes for CATSDPGQGPYNEQFF.